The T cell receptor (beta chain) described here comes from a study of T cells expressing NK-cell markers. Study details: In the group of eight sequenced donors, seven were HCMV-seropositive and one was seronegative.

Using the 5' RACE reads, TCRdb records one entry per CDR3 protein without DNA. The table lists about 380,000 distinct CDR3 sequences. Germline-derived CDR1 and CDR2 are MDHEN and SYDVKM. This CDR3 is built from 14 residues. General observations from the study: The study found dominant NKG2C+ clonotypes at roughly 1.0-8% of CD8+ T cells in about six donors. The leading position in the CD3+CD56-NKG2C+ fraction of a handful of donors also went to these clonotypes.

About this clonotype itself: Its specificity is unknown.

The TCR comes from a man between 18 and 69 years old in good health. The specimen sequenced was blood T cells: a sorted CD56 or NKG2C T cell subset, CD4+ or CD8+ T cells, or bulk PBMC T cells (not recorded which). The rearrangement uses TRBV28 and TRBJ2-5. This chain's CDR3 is CASSPLRDQETQYF.